The rows below give T cell receptor beta chains drawn from one sample of a study of blood T cell repertoires in COVID-19. Only in-frame clones appear in the TCRdb table, and some are missing; sequencing was by immunoSEQ multiplex PCR. The repertoire consists of just over 150,000 clones, with approximately 88% occurring once and the leading ten covering about 6.6%. The sample comprised PBMCs or T cells enriched from blood (not recorded which). All receptors derive from a woman in her forties or fifties who had recovered from COVID-19. CDR3s include the opening cysteine and the closing phenylalanine or tryptophan. The D gene is left open where the match is weak. Clone size appears in some rows only: once, few, many, or a class for an expanded clone.

length: 16
J: TRBJ1-4
V: TRBV4-3
D: TRBD1
size: -
DNA: TGCGCCAGCAGCCAAGATACGGGACAGACAAATGAAAAACTGTTTTTT
CDR3: CASSQDTGQTNEKLFF

length: 15
J: TRBJ2-1
V: TRBV18
D: -
size: -
DNA: TGTGCCAGCTCACCACGGCGGTCCTACGGTAATGAGCAGTTCTTC
CDR3: CASSPRRSYGNEQFF

length: 14
J: TRBJ1-2
V: TRBV9
D: -
size: few
DNA: TGTGCCAGCAGCGGGCCCAGGGGCCAGGGGGGCTACACCTTC
CDR3: CASSGPRGQGGYTF

length: 17
J: TRBJ1-5
V: TRBV7-8
D: -
size: few
DNA: TGTGCCAGCAGCTTAGGTTACGGCGGCTTCGACGATCAGCCCCAGCATTTT
CDR3: CASSLGYGGFDDQPQHF

length: 12
J: TRBJ1-1
V: TRBV30
D: TRBD1
size: -
DNA: TGTGCCTGGTCGGACAGGGGGGATGAAGCTTTCTTT
CDR3: CAWSDRGDEAFF

length: 15
J: TRBJ2-1
V: TRBV6-4
D: TRBD2
size: -
DNA: TGTGCCAGCAGTCGTGGGACTAGCGGCCTCAATGAGCAGTTCTTC
CDR3: CASSRGTSGLNEQFF

length: 15
J: TRBJ1-5
V: TRBV5-1
D: -
size: -
DNA: TGCGCCAGCAGCTGGGATGGAGGAGGCAATCAGCCCCAGCATTTT
CDR3: CASSWDGGGNQPQHF

length: 14
J: TRBJ1-2
V: TRBV4-3
D: -
size: -
DNA: TGCGCCAGCAGCCGCGGGATCCGGGGAGAAGGCTACACCTTC
CDR3: CASSRGIRGEGYTF

length: 14
J: TRBJ1-1
V: TRBV6-5
D: TRBD1
size: -
DNA: TGTGCCAGCAGTCCACAGGGGCGAGGCACTGAAGCTTTCTTT
CDR3: CASSPQGRGTEAFF

length: 11
J: TRBJ2-7
V: TRBV19
D: -
size: -
DNA: TGTGCCACCCGGGATACTTACGAGCAGTACTTC
CDR3: CATRDTYEQYF

length: 16
J: TRBJ2-2
V: TRBV7-8
D: TRBD1
size: -
DNA: TGTGCCAGCAGCCAGACCCGGGACAGACACACCGGGGAGCTGTTTTTT
CDR3: CASSQTRDRHTGELFF

length: 13
J: TRBJ2-5
V: TRBV7-9
D: -
size: -
DNA: TGTGCCAGCAGCTTAATCAGGGAAGAGACCCAGTACTTC
CDR3: CASSLIREETQYF

length: 15
J: TRBJ2-3
V: TRBV9
D: TRBD1
size: -
DNA: TGTGCCAGCAGCCCCCGGGACAGGGCAGCTGATACGCAGTATTTT
CDR3: CASSPRDRAADTQYF

length: 15
J: TRBJ2-7
V: TRBV18
D: -
size: -
DNA: TGTGCCAGCTCACCGACCCTCACTACTTACTACGAGCAGTACTTC
CDR3: CASSPTLTTYYEQYF

length: 11
J: TRBJ1-1
V: TRBV20-1
D: -
size: -
DNA: TGCAGTGCCCCTAAAGGGAGTGAAGCTTTCTTT
CDR3: CSAPKGSEAFF

length: 12
J: TRBJ1-2
V: TRBV5-6
D: -
size: -
DNA: TGTGCCAGCAGGGGCGCGGGGCGCGGCTACACCTTC
CDR3: CASRGAGRGYTF

length: 15
J: TRBJ2-7
V: TRBV6-1
D: -
size: once
DNA: TGTGCCAGCAGTGAATATGGGCAGGGCCCCTACGAGCAGTACTTC
CDR3: CASSEYGQGPYEQYF

length: 17
J: TRBJ2-3
V: TRBV4-3
D: TRBD2
size: -
DNA: TGCGCCAGCAGCCTCACTCGGACTAGCGGGGGGCAGGATACGCAGTATTTT
CDR3: CASSLTRTSGGQDTQYF

length: 12
J: TRBJ2-3
V: TRBV5-1
D: -
size: -
DNA: TGCGCCAGCAGGCGGCCCACAGATACGCAGTATTTT
CDR3: CASRRPTDTQYF

length: 12
J: TRBJ2-7
V: TRBV6-7
D: -
size: -
DNA: TGTGCCAGCAGTTACGGGCTTTACGAGCAGTACTTC
CDR3: CASSYGLYEQYF

length: 15
J: TRBJ1-1
V: TRBV9
D: -
size: -
DNA: TGTGCCAGCAGCTCGCTACAGGGCATGAACACTGAAGCTTTCTTT
CDR3: CASSSLQGMNTEAFF

length: 16
J: TRBJ2-2
V: TRBV5-1
D: TRBD2
size: -
DNA: TGCGCCAGCAGCTTGATGTCGGGGGGGAACACCGGGGAGCTGTTTTTT
CDR3: CASSLMSGGNTGELFF

length: 18
J: TRBJ2-3
V: TRBV2
D: TRBD2
size: -
DNA: TGTGCCAGCAGTGAACTCGAGAGCGGGGGGGCCGTTTTTGATACGCAGTATTTT
CDR3: CASSELESGGAVFDTQYF

length: 14
J: TRBJ1-2
V: TRBV6-2/TRBV6-3
D: TRBD1
size: -
DNA: TGTGCCAGCAGCCGCCGGGACAGGGATTCTATTTACACCTTC
CDR3: CASSRRDRDSIYTF

length: 15
J: TRBJ1-1
V: TRBV27
D: -
size: -
DNA: TGTGCCAGCAGTTTATCGGCGGGGTTTAACACTGAAGCTTTCTTT
CDR3: CASSLSAGFNTEAFF

length: 16
J: TRBJ2-3
V: TRBV7-2
D: TRBD1
size: -
DNA: TGTGCCAGCAGCCTAACCGGGACAGGGGGCAGAGATACGCAGTATTTT
CDR3: CASSLTGTGGRDTQYF

length: 12
J: TRBJ1-1
V: TRBV7-2
D: TRBD1
size: -
DNA: TGTGCCAGCAGCTTAGACAGGGGTGGGGCTTTCTTT
CDR3: CASSLDRGGAFF

length: 12
J: TRBJ1-2
V: TRBV18
D: TRBD1
size: -
DNA: TGTGCCAGCTCAGAGGACAGGGGTGGCTACACCTTC
CDR3: CASSEDRGGYTF

length: 15
J: TRBJ2-4
V: TRBV5-6
D: TRBD2
size: -
DNA: TGTGCCAGCACCCCGGGAGGTGGTAGCGTAAACATTCAGTACTTC
CDR3: CASTPGGGSVNIQYF

length: 16
J: TRBJ2-1
V: TRBV7-8
D: TRBD2
size: -
DNA: TGTGCCAGCAGCTCCCCGCTAGCGGGGGTAGGGAATGAGCAGTTCTTC
CDR3: CASSSPLAGVGNEQFF

length: 11
J: TRBJ2-5
V: TRBV11-2
D: -
size: -
DNA: TGTGCCAGCAGCTTGGGCGAGACCCAGTACTTC
CDR3: CASSLGETQYF

length: 14
J: TRBJ1-3
V: TRBV29-1
D: -
size: -
DNA: TGCAGCGTGGGCCCCGCCGGGGAAGGAAACACCATATATTTT
CDR3: CSVGPAGEGNTIYF

length: 18
J: TRBJ2-1
V: TRBV7-2
D: TRBD2
size: -
DNA: TGTGCCAGCAGCTTAGGCCCCTCTGGCGGGGGGCCGTACAATGAGCAGTTCTTC
CDR3: CASSLGPSGGGPYNEQFF

length: 12
J: TRBJ1-1
V: TRBV11-3
D: -
size: -
DNA: TGTGCCAGCAGCCGCTCGTACGGGGAAGCTTTCTTT
CDR3: CASSRSYGEAFF

length: 16
J: TRBJ2-1
V: TRBV24-1
D: -
size: -
DNA: TGTGCCACCAGTGATGGGGCGGGGAGCTCCTACAATGAGCAGTTCTTC
CDR3: CATSDGAGSSYNEQFF

length: 15
J: TRBJ2-1
V: TRBV18
D: TRBD1
size: -
DNA: TGTGCCAGCTCACCCGGGACAGGCCCCTACAATGAGCAGTTCTTC
CDR3: CASSPGTGPYNEQFF

length: 14
J: TRBJ2-5
V: TRBV18
D: -
size: once
DNA: TGTGCCAGCTCACCACCGATGTCACGGGAGACCCAGTACTTC
CDR3: CASSPPMSRETQYF

length: 11
J: TRBJ2-1
V: TRBV6-2/TRBV6-3
D: -
size: -
DNA: TGTGCCAGCAGTTACCGGCGGGAGCAGTTCTTC
CDR3: CASSYRREQFF

length: 14
J: TRBJ1-5
V: TRBV29-1
D: TRBD1
size: -
DNA: TGCAGCGTAGCAGGGGGGACAGGGTCCCAGCCCCAGCATTTT
CDR3: CSVAGGTGSQPQHF

length: 15
J: TRBJ1-1
V: TRBV7-9
D: -
size: -
DNA: TGTGCCAGCAGCCCCTGGCGGGCCACTAACACTGAAGCTTTCTTT
CDR3: CASSPWRATNTEAFF

length: 15
J: TRBJ1-5
V: TRBV9
D: -
size: few
DNA: TGTGCCAGCAGCGTAGGTACAAATAGCAATCAGCCCCAGCATTTT
CDR3: CASSVGTNSNQPQHF

length: 15
J: TRBJ1-4
V: TRBV30
D: -
size: -
DNA: TGTGCCTGGAGTGTAGGCCAGGGGTTAAGTGAAAAACTGTTTTTT
CDR3: CAWSVGQGLSEKLFF

length: 13
J: TRBJ1-1
V: TRBV12-3/TRBV12-4
D: -
size: -
DNA: TGTGCCAGCAGCCTACAGGGTAACACTGAAGCTTTCTTT
CDR3: CASSLQGNTEAFF

length: 13
J: TRBJ2-7
V: TRBV5-8
D: -
size: -
DNA: TGTGCCAGCAGTTTTTCCAGGGGATCCGAGCAGTACTTC
CDR3: CASSFSRGSEQYF

length: 13
J: TRBJ2-1
V: TRBV9
D: -
size: once
DNA: TGTGCCAGCAGCGACCCCGCGGTTATTGGGCAGTTCTTC
CDR3: CASSDPAVIGQFF

length: 19
J: TRBJ1-6
V: TRBV14
D: TRBD1
size: -
DNA: TGTGCCAGCAGCCATGACAGGGGATCGGCATTGGGCTATAATTCACCCCTCCACTTT
CDR3: CASSHDRGSALGYNSPLHF

length: 18
J: TRBJ2-2
V: TRBV27
D: TRBD2
size: -
DNA: TGTGCCAGCAGACCCGGGGCAGCCGGGGGGTTGTACACCGGGGAGCTGTTTTTT
CDR3: CASRPGAAGGLYTGELFF

length: 15
J: TRBJ2-5
V: TRBV7-2
D: TRBD2
size: -
DNA: TGTGCCAGCAGCTTAGCGGGACTAGCGGAAGAGACCCAGTACTTC
CDR3: CASSLAGLAEETQYF

length: 13
J: TRBJ1-2
V: TRBV29-1
D: -
size: -
DNA: TGCAGCGTTGGAGGGGACATTTTTTATGGCTACACCTTC
CDR3: CSVGGDIFYGYTF

length: 15
J: TRBJ2-3
V: TRBV19
D: TRBD2
size: -
DNA: TGTGCCAGTCGGGAACTAGCGGGGAGCACAGATACGCAGTATTTT
CDR3: CASRELAGSTDTQYF

length: 13
J: TRBJ1-2
V: TRBV7-9
D: TRBD1
size: -
DNA: TGTGCCAGCAGCTTCACAGGGGGCTTTGGCTACACCTTC
CDR3: CASSFTGGFGYTF

length: 15
J: TRBJ2-7
V: TRBV5-5
D: TRBD1
size: -
DNA: TGTGCCAGCAGCAACCAGGGGGCCCGCTCCTACGAGCAGTACTTC
CDR3: CASSNQGARSYEQYF

length: 15
J: TRBJ1-3
V: TRBV18
D: -
size: -
DNA: TGTGCCAGCTCGCTACAGGGTCCCCCTGGAAACACCATATATTTT
CDR3: CASSLQGPPGNTIYF

length: 15
J: TRBJ1-1
V: TRBV19
D: TRBD1
size: -
DNA: TGTGCCAGTAGCCTGACTGGGACAGCGAACACTGAAGCTTTCTTT
CDR3: CASSLTGTANTEAFF